The present entry profiles one TCR beta chain with its context. Its antigen is unknown. Assay: immunoSEQ multiplex PCR; the TCRdb copy retains only in-frame clones and omits some. The sample carries more than 400,000 clones, roughly 90% recorded once. These data originate in a study of Ad26.COV2.S vaccination and SARS-CoV-2 variants. Overall study context: The authors gave Ad26.COV2.S intramuscularly, either once or twice 56 days apart. General study points: Reportedly, after vaccination the spike-specific CD8+ and CD4+ T cell responses displayed substantial breadth. Greater spike-specific TCR breadth was seen in vaccine recipients than in placebo recipients.

Noted treatment: some 19 received Ad26.COV2.S at low or high dose, single or two shots; 5 received placebo; per-sample allocation not given. Sampling was done on day 63 after the first vaccine or placebo injection. Wuhan-strain SARS-CoV-2 spike was expressed by the Ad26 vector that made up the vaccine. The CDR3 runs to 11 residues. Trimming left V 7 bases short and J 7 bases short, with 10 bases between. Per the germline V gene, CDR1 is SNHLY and CDR2 is FYNNEI. V gene TRBV2 combines with J gene TRBJ1-2, with D uncertain. The receptor comes from a person between 18 and 59 years old who received the Ad26.COV2.S COVID-19 vaccine or a placebo. The specimen was peripheral blood, collected in a trial of Ad26.COV2.S vaccine versus placebo. The chain's CDR3 is CASTLAGGYTF. CDR3 nucleotide sequence: TGTGCCAGCACGTTGGCAGGTGGCTACACCTTC.